The clone carrying this TCR beta chain was observed a single time. Its specificity is not known. Trimming removed 3 bases from V and 2 bases from J, with 11 bases in between. The germline V gene has CDR1 SGHNT and CDR2 YYREEE (reference sequence). This CDR3 region has 14 residues. The record originates from a study of T cell responses to AZD1222 COVID-19 vaccine. The study, taken as a whole, reports: White British donors predominated, females outnumbered males, and clonal diversity was possibly underestimated. Seropositivity was recorded at baseline in only a handful of AZD1222 recipients.

Clones were read by immunoSEQ multiplex PCR, and TCRdb kept only the in-frame ones, dropping some. The sample yields under 150,000 clones, 85% seen once. The source material was peripheral blood, sampled 28 days after the second dose of the MenACWY control vaccine. The V call is TRBV5-4, the J call TRBJ2-5, with D possibly being TRBD2 (5 bases). This receptor was obtained from an adult who received the MenACWY meningococcal vaccine as a control. The CDR3 DNA is TGTGCCAGCAGCTCTACTAGTCGTCAAGAGACCCAGTACTTC. Its translation: CASSSTSRQETQYF.